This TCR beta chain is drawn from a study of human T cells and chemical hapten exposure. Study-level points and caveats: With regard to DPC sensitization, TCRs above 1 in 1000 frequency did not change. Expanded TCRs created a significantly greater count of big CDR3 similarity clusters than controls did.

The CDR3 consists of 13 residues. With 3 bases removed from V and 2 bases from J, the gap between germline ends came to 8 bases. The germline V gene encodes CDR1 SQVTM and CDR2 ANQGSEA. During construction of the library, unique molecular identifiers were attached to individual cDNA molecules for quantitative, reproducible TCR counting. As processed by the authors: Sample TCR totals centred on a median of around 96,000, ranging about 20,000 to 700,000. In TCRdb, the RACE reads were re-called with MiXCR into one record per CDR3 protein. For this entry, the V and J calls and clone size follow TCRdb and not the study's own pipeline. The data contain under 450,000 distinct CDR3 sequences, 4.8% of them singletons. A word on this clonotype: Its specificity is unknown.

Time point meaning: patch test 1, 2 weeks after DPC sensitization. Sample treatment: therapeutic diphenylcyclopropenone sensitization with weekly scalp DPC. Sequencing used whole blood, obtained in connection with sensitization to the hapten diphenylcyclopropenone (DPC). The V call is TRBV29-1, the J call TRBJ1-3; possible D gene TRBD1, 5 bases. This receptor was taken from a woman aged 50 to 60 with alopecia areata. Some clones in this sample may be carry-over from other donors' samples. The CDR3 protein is CSVDWGPGNTIYF. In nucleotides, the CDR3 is TGCAGCGTTGATTGGGGACCTGGAAACACCATATATTTT.